This T cell receptor (beta chain) was captured in a study of memory CD4+ T cells and cytomegalovirus serostatus. Study-wide context: Healthy Belgian adult donors included several CMV-positive and some 24 CMV-negative people. Points from the study as a whole: Each of 67 CMV-associated TCRbeta sequences occurred in one to five individuals.

Libraries were prepared by immunoSEQ multiplex PCR; TCRdb keeps only in-frame clonotypes and omits some of them. Among about 75,000 clones, 75% to 85% were seen once, and the ten largest hold just over 2.5%. Single viable CD3+CD4+CD8-CD45RO+ cells were sorted as the memory CD4+ T cells. CD4+ T cells were isolated by positive magnetic selection. A remark on this clone: Its matching antigen is unknown.

CDR1 MGHDK and CDR2 SYGVNS come from the germline V gene. Trimming took 5 bases from V and 3 from J, leaving 17 bases between them. This CDR3 is built from 15 residues. The chain combines TRBV25-1 with TRBJ2-7, with D possibly TRBD2 on 6 matching bases. The source of this sequence is an adult in good health and CMV-seropositive. Sequencing input: memory CD4+ T cells from blood. CDR3 region: CASSPGGRANYEQYV. The CDR3 DNA sequence: TGTGCCAGCAGTCCTGGGGGGAGAGCGAACTACGAGCAGTACGTC.